This T cell receptor beta chain is from a study of blood T cell repertoires in COVID-19. Study-level background: Sources were T cells, B-cell-depleted T cells, or PBMCs; the material itself was cDNA or gDNA.

Seattle-derived patients entered the study during active infection and were followed longitudinally. The germline V gene has CDR1 MNHEY and CDR2 SVGAGI. The V and J ends lost 6 bases and 2 bases, in that order; junction bases with no gene match: 4. This CDR3 is built from 15 residues. Clones were sequenced by immunoSEQ multiplex PCR, and TCRdb holds only the in-frame ones, with some missing. Of hundreds of thousands of clones listed, around 90% are singletons. The sequence was obtained from a man aged 55 to 70 with COVID-19, enrolled during active disease. V gene TRBV6-5 combines with J gene TRBJ1-5; 10 bases are shared with TRBD1. The sequencing sample was made of peripheral blood. This CDR3 reads CASSRDRGRNQPQHF. In DNA, the CDR3 is TGTGCCAGCAGCCGGGACAGGGGTCGCAATCAGCCCCAGCATTTT.